This TCR beta chain was sequenced in a study of Ad26.COV2.S vaccination and SARS-CoV-2 variants. Notes on the study in general: TCR breadth and depth estimates may have understated total T cell responses.

Germline V gene lookup returns CDR1 SGHRS and CDR2 YFSETQ. V gave up 4 bases and J gave up 0 bases, with 11 bases separating them. This CDR3 is built from 15 residues. About this clone: The antigen is not known.

The treatment here: approximately 18 received Ad26.COV2.S at low or high dose, single or two shots; 5 received placebo; per-sample allocation not given. Each sample was drawn 63 days after the first injection (of vaccine or placebo). Data came from immunoSEQ multiplex PCR; TCRdb stores just in-frame clones and leaves some out. Of about 440,000 clones in the sample, roughly 88% were seen once. This material consisted of peripheral blood, taken in a trial of Ad26.COV2.S vaccine versus placebo. The gene calls are TRBV5-1 and TRBJ1-3; maybe TRBD1 (5 bases). The TCR originated in a person aged 18 to 65 who received the Ad26.COV2.S COVID-19 vaccine or a placebo. In DNA form, the CDR3 reads TGCGCCAGCAGCCGGGGACGAGGCTCTGGAAACACCATATATTTT. Residues: CASSRGRGSGNTIYF.